This TCR beta chain is drawn from a study of blood T cell repertoires in COVID-19. Profiled with immunoSEQ multiplex PCR; TCRdb holds only in-frame clones, not every one. The profile shows under 250,000 clones, 75% to 90% of them singletons. There are 15 residues in the CDR3. The J segment lost 4 bases and the V segment lost 8 bases, leaving 13 bases of the junction unmatched. Germline CDR1 and CDR2: SGHAT and FQNNGV. The sequence was collected from a man between 60 and 75 years old who had recovered from COVID-19. The rearrangement uses TRBV11-2 and TRBJ2-7; the match to TRBD1 covers 8 bases. Specimen: peripheral blood. The chain's CDR3 is CASRTIGQGWYEQYF. In DNA form, the CDR3 reads TGTGCCAGCCGAACTATTGGACAGGGTTGGTACGAGCAGTACTTC.